These 8 T cell receptor beta chains originate from one sample sequenced in a study of CD8+CD57+ T cells in acquired aplastic anemia. Patients selected for sequencing had displayed CD8+CD57+ cell expansion by flow cytometry. The template for TCR beta VDJ and CDR3 sequence profiling was genomic DNA. TCRdb re-called the reads with MiXCR, one entry per CDR3 protein. The sample has 90,000 to 150,000 distinct CDR3 sequences, approximately 50% seen once. Sequenced: sorted CD4+, CD8+, or CD8+CD57+ T cells (not recorded which) from PBMCs. The receptors were sampled from a human donor with aplastic anemia.

As concerns this clonotype: One junction end does not reproduce the germline sequence, and a read error may be involved. Here the CDR3 DNA reads TGCGCCAGCAGCCCGACAGGGATGGGCTACACCTTC. Translating gives CASSPTGMGYTF. The V and J genes are TRBV7-2 and TRBJ1-2; 7 nucleotides agree with TRBD1. CDR1 is SGHTA, CDR2 FQGNSA, per germline. CDR3 size: 12 residues. The variable domain in full, with the rest retrieved from reference TRBV7-2 and TRBJ1-2, is GAGVSQSPSNKVTEKGKDVELRCDPISGHTALYWYRQSLGQGLEFLIYFQGNSAPDKSGLPSDRFSAERTGGSVSTLTIQRTQQEDSAVYLCASSPTGMGYTFGSGTRLTVV.

The rearrangement links TRBV20-1 to TRBJ1-5; the D gene is possibly TRBD1 (5 bases). The CDR3 has 12 residues. Germline V gene lookup returns CDR1 DFQATT and CDR2 SNEGSKA (reference sequence). V gave up 0 bases and J gave up 15 bases, with 15 bases separating them. The CDR3 loop reads CSARDGGRPVHF. The CDR3 DNA reads TGCAGTGCTAGAGATGGGGGACGCCCCGTGCATTTT.

This clonotype was counted a few times. The CDR3 protein is CASSDDSQTQYF. CDR3 bases: TGTGCCAGCAGCGATGACTCACAGACCCAGTACTTC. The V gene is TRBV7-6, the J gene TRBJ2-5, with D hard to call. The CDR3 is 12 amino acids. V was cut by 5 bases and J by 6 bases, with 10 bases left in between. Looked up from germline, CDR1 is SGHVS and CDR2 is FNYEAQ.

The rearrangement joins TRBV20-1 to TRBJ1-2, with D unresolved. Germline CDR1 is DFQATT and CDR2 is SNEGSKA (reference sequence). V lost 0 bases, J lost 4 bases, and 12 bases lay in between. The CDR3 consists of 14 residues. The CDR3 region has the DNA TGCAGTGCTAGAGATATTAGGGAAAGCTATGGCTACACCTTC. The encoded protein is CSARDIRESYGYTF.

The rearrangement joins TRBV10-3 to TRBJ1-3, with D possibly TRBD1 on 6 matching bases. The germline V and J ends were trimmed by 10 bases and 0 bases, with 10 bases remaining between them. The germline CDR1 and CDR2 sequences are ENHRY and SYGVKD. The CDR3 consists of 13 residues. CDR3 sequence: CATSGDSGNTIYF. CDR3 nucleotides: TGTGCCACTTCAGGGGACTCTGGAAACACCATATATTTT.

The rearrangement links TRBV7-9 to TRBJ2-7; TRBD2 aligns across 8 bases. The CDR3 has 15 residues. V shed 6 bases and J 0 bases; nucleotides not matched to a gene: 7. Per the germline V gene, CDR1 is SEHNR and CDR2 is FQNEAQ (reference sequence). In DNA, the CDR3 is TGTGCCAGCAGTTCTTCCGGGGGGGCCTCCTACGAGCAGTACTTC. Residues: CASSSSGGASYEQYF.

The V and J genes are TRBV19 and TRBJ1-3; D not resolved. V was pared by 5 bases and J by 3 bases, with 5 bases between. The CDR3 sequence is 12 residues long. Looked up from germline, CDR1 is LNHDA and CDR2 is SQIVND (reference sequence). The CDR3 sequence is CASSYRGNTIYF. The CDR3 DNA reads as TGTGCCAGTAGTTACCGTGGAAACACCATATATTTT.

The rearrangement links TRBV19 to TRBJ2-1; D might be TRBD1 (6 bases). The V gene lost 7 bases and the J gene lost 10 bases, with 14 bases spanning the gap. This CDR3 is 12 amino acids long. Germline assignment: CDR1 LNHDA and CDR2 SQIVND (reference sequence). Here the CDR3 DNA reads TGTGCCAGTACCCCCACAGGGAAGGAGCAGTTCTTC. Translating it yields CASTPTGKEQFF.